A single sample is the source of the 10 T cell receptor beta chains below, sequenced in a study of T cells in Graves' hyperthyroidism and ophthalmopathy (dated by TCRdb to between 2019 and 2020). Library preparation was by multiplex PCR. The sample was run on an Illumina HiSeq 2000. The TCR beta CDR3 regions were amplified from the RNA transcripts. For the first round of RT-PCR on the TCR CDR3, the HTBI primer set was used together with the Qiagen OneStep RT-PCR kit. Through fastp at Q25 and MiXCR, TCRdb rebuilt clones from the public reads, retaining in-frame beta chains. Rows merge per CDR3 protein into single entries with the most common DNA and genes. For this sample the table gives approximately 560,000 distinct CDR3 sequences, of which 40% to 55% were detected only once. The top ten hold 8% to 8.5% of the sample. Sequenced input: peripheral blood or thyroid tissue (not recorded which). The source is a woman under 30 with Graves' hyperthyroidism. Donor details come from another sample of the same person, matched by shared clones.

This clonotype was seen repeatedly, ten times or more. The chain is built from TRBV5-1 and TRBJ1-6; D call uncertain. The CDR3 has 11 amino acids. V was trimmed by 2 bases and J by 12 bases, leaving 6 bases between them. The germline gives CDR1 SGHRS, CDR2 YFSETQ. The CDR3 sequence: CASSLEGPLHF. CDR3 coding DNA: TGCGCCAGCAGCTTAGAGGGACCCCTCCACTTT.

This clonotype was detected only a few times. J is TRBJ2-7 and V is TRBV7-9, with D possibly TRBD1 on 6 matching bases. Germline lookup yields CDR1 SEHNR and CDR2 FQNEAQ (reference sequence). With 8 bases removed from V and 5 bases from J, the gap between germline ends came to 16 bases. This CDR3 comprises 13 residues. This CDR3 is CASSWGRGNEQYF. Written as DNA, the CDR3 is TGTGCCAGCTCCTGGGGGCGTGGCAACGAGCAGTACTTC.

The chain carries TRBV20-1 and TRBJ2-2, with D uncertain. V lost 3 bases and J lost 0, with 5 bases in between. The CDR3 runs 13 residues. CDR1 and CDR2 from the germline V gene are DFQATT and SNEGSKA (reference sequence). CDR3 sequence reads: CSARVANTGELFF. The DNA for the CDR3 is TGCAGTGCTAGGGTGGCGAACACCGGGGAGCTGTTTTTT.

About this clonotype: Since a much larger clone is just one base distant, this may be a read error. The CDR3 region has the DNA TGTGCCAGCAGCGCCCGGGACAGCAATAGCTACACCTTC. This codes for CASSARDSNSYTF. This sequence joins TRBV9 and TRBJ1-2; 7 bases are a match to TRBD1. The CDR3 covers 13 residues. Trimming removed 3 bases from V and 9 bases from J; junction bases left unmatched: 8. Germline CDR1 and CDR2: SGDLS and YYNGEE.

J is TRBJ2-5 and V is TRBV20-1; 8 bases map to TRBD2. The germline V gene encodes CDR1 DFQATT and CDR2 SNEGSKA (reference sequence). The CDR3 covers 13 residues. With V trimmed by 3 bases and J by 4 bases, 4 bases remained unmatched. CDR3 sequence: CSARGLGGETQYF. CDR3 DNA: TGCAGTGCTAGGGGACTAGGGGGAGAGACCCAGTACTTC.

This clonotype was counted a few times. The V gene is TRBV30, the J gene TRBJ1-6; D possibly corresponds to TRBD1 (5 bases). Trimming left V 7 bases short and J 0 bases short, with 10 bases between. Germline values: CDR1 GTSNPN, CDR2 SVGIG (reference sequence). This CDR3 is built from 14 residues. Here the CDR3 reads CASTESSYNSPLHF. CDR3 DNA: TGTGCCTCGACAGAAAGCTCCTATAATTCACCCCTCCACTTT.

This clonotype was observed a few times. The chain has TRBV19 and TRBJ1-5; the D is unclear. CDR3 length equals 13 residues. V lost 1 base, J lost 5 bases, and 6 bases lay in between. Germline CDR1 LNHDA, CDR2 SQIVND (reference sequence). The CDR3 protein is CASSIAGDQPQHF. The CDR3 DNA reads as TGTGCCAGTAGTATAGCCGGTGATCAGCCCCAGCATTTT.

This clonotype was picked up a small number of times. This chain uses TRBV7-9 with TRBJ2-5, with D perhaps matching TRBD1 (5 bases). This CDR3 region has 15 residues. Germline V CDR1 and CDR2: SEHNR, FQNEAQ (reference sequence). V was clipped by 6 bases and J by 4 bases, with 18 bases between them. DNA for the CDR3: TGTGCCAGCAGTCTCAGGGTTGGGTGGGCAGAGACCCAGTACTTC. It yields the protein CASSLRVGWAETQYF.

This clonotype was counted ten times or more. The chain combines TRBV7-9 with TRBJ1-6, with 7 positions matching TRBD1. Germline CDR1 and CDR2: SEHNR and FQNEAQ (reference sequence). With 3 bases clipped from V and 4 bases from J, the junction kept 3 bases outside the gene matches. The CDR3 is 15 residues long. Written as DNA, the CDR3 is TGTGCCAGCAGCTTCGCAGGGGGTTATAATTCACCCCTCCACTTT. Its protein is CASSFAGGYNSPLHF.

A single count supports this clonotype. The chain links TRBV25-1 to TRBJ1-6; D might be TRBD1 (6 bases). V was clipped by 6 bases and J by 7 bases, with 16 bases between them. This CDR3 has 15 residues. Germline CDR1 and CDR2: MGHDK and SYGVNS. The CDR3 spells CASSQARGLNSPLHF. The CDR3 DNA reads TGTGCCAGCAGCCAAGCCAGGGGCCTCAATTCACCCCTCCACTTT.